This T cell receptor (beta chain) derives from a study of cytomegalovirus exposure and HLA in healthy donors. Germline assignment: CDR1 LNHDA and CDR2 SQIVND (reference sequence). This CDR3 comprises 15 residues. V trimming: 7 bases; J trimming: 1 base; junction bases outside the gene matches: 7. The assay was immunoSEQ multiplex PCR, and TCRdb's table has in-frame clones only and misses some. Of tens of thousands of clones listed, about 93% are singletons. The chain carries TRBV19 and TRBJ1-3, with 7 nucleotides matching TRBD1. The sample consisted of PBMCs. The sequence was collected from a woman between 18 and 29 years old in good health and CMV-seronegative. The CDR3 region has the DNA TGTGCCAGTACGAGGGACAGATCTTCTGGAAACACCATATATTTT. Residues: CASTRDRSSGNTIYF.